Listed here are 30 T cell receptor beta chains from one sample, sequenced in a study of T cell changes during pregnancy in multiple sclerosis (dated 2019 in TCRdb). The library was obtained by the immunoSEQ multiplex PCR assay. The table comes from immuneACCESS by way of TCRdb, which keeps in-frame sequences with V and J called. Part of the clones is missing from these tables; in studies checked, under half for an unresolved V gene and the rest for unknown reasons. The sample has around 34,000 clones on record, approximately 90% of them singletons. About 11% of the sample belongs to the ten largest clones. Sequences were derived from CD8+ T cells from peripheral blood mononuclear cells, sampled before pregnancy. The receptors were gathered from a female donor with multiple sclerosis, enrolled in a pregnancy study.

The chain employs TRBV30 and TRBJ2-7; D not certain. This CDR3 contains 13 residues. The germline gives CDR1 GTSNPN, CDR2 SVGIG (reference sequence). V was cut by 2 bases and J by 2 bases, with 10 bases left in between. The CDR3 region is CAWSPGTAYEQYF. Written as DNA, the CDR3 is TGTGCCTGGAGTCCCGGAACAGCCTACGAGCAGTACTTC.

The rearrangement uses TRBV21-1 and TRBJ2-7; the table names TRBD2, a call not compared with the DNA. TRBV21-1 represents a pseudogene. The CDR3 length is 13 residues. The CDR3 spells CAIKRTPGYEQYF. DNA of the CDR3: TGTGCCATCAAAAGGACTCCCGGGTACGAGCAGTACTTC.

The chain recombines TRBV9 with TRBJ2-4; perhaps TRBD1 as D (5 bases). Germline CDR1 reads SGDLS; CDR2 reads YYNGEE. The CDR3 loop spans 14 amino acids. Between the trimmed V and J ends, which lost 0 bases and 3 bases, there was a span of 7 bases. For the CDR3, the DNA is TGTGCCAGCAGCGTAGCAGGGAACAAAAACATTCAGTACTTC. Encoded protein: CASSVAGNKNIQYF.

This chain joins TRBV9 and TRBJ1-1, with 9 bases lining up with TRBD1. Germline loops: CDR1 SGDLS, CDR2 YYNGEE. V was clipped by 4 bases and J by 1 base; unmatched bases: 5. This CDR3 is 15 amino acids long. CDR3 sequence: CASSPTGGANTEAFF. The CDR3 bases are TGTGCCAGCAGCCCCACAGGGGGCGCGAACACTGAAGCTTTCTTT.

The chain recombines TRBV21-1 with TRBJ2-3; TRBD2, the D gene given by the table, was not confirmed from the DNA. TRBV21-1 is marked as a pseudogene. The CDR3 has 21 amino acids. The CDR3 bases are TGTGCCAGCAGCAAAGGCCATTACAGGGTGGCTAGCGGGGGTTGCACAGATACGCAGTATTTT. As protein: CASSKGHYRVASGGCTDTQYF.

This chain links TRBV19 with TRBJ1-1; 7 bases are shared with TRBD1. This CDR3 has 14 amino acids. CDR1 and CDR2 from the germline V gene are LNHDA and SQIVND (reference sequence). J was trimmed by 1 base and V by 9 bases; bases with no gene match: 8. CDR3 residues: CASRQGLGNTEAFF. DNA for the CDR3: TGTGCCAGCCGACAGGGCTTGGGGAACACTGAAGCTTTCTTT.

This chain uses TRBV7-9 with TRBJ2-1; 15 bases match TRBD2. CDR3 length equals 16 residues. The ends lost 7 bases at V and 7 bases at J; junction bases unmatched: 8. Germline CDR1 reads SEHNR; CDR2 reads FQNEAQ (reference sequence). In DNA, the CDR3 is TGTGCCAGCAACCAAGAGGGACTAGCGGGGGGTAATGAGCAGTTCTTC. Residues: CASNQEGLAGGNEQFF. The full variable domain, in which reference TRBV7-9 and TRBJ2-1 provide the parts outside the CDR3, is DTGVSQNPRHKITKRGQNVTFRCDPISEHNRLYWYRQTLGQGPEFLTYFQNEAQLEKSRLLSDRFSAERPKGSFSTLEIQRTEQGDSAMYLCASNQEGLAGGNEQFFGPGTRLTVL.

The chain combines TRBV7-9 with TRBJ2-5; tentatively, D is TRBD2 (6 bases). Germline-derived CDR1 and CDR2 are SEHNR and FQNEAQ (reference sequence). With 7 bases removed from V and 0 bases from J, the gap between germline ends came to 12 bases. The CDR3 sequence is 14 residues long. The CDR3 region is CASTSSGYQETQYF. CDR3 DNA sequence: TGTGCCAGCACCTCCAGCGGGTACCAAGAGACCCAGTACTTC.

The chain is built from TRBV2 and TRBJ1-2; maybe TRBD1 (5 bases). Looked up from germline, CDR1 is SNHLY and CDR2 is FYNNEI. The germline V and J ends were trimmed by 0 bases and 4 bases, with 15 bases remaining between them. The CDR3 is 16 residues long. This CDR3 is CASSEATSGGFYGYTF. CDR3 sequence (DNA): TGTGCCAGCAGTGAAGCAACCTCCGGGGGGTTCTATGGCTACACCTTC.

The V and J genes are TRBV7-3 and TRBJ2-1; D is perhaps TRBD1 (6 bases). V was clipped by 2 bases and J by 4 bases, with 12 bases between them. The CDR3 extends over 15 amino acids. The germline V gene has CDR1 SGHTA and CDR2 FQGTGA. The CDR3 region is CASSLAIGQYNEQFF. The CDR3 DNA is TGTGCCAGCAGCTTAGCTATAGGACAGTACAATGAGCAGTTCTTC.

In its sample, this clone was seen once. V and J are TRBV30 and TRBJ1-2; D is possibly TRBD1 (6 bases). This CDR3 contains 13 residues. Germline CDR1 reads GTSNPN; CDR2 reads SVGIG (reference sequence). Trimming took 0 bases from V and 6 from J, leaving 11 bases between them. CDR3 protein: CAWSVQGGDGYTF. DNA of the CDR3: TGTGCCTGGAGTGTACAGGGAGGGGATGGCTACACCTTC.

This chain uses TRBV14 with TRBJ1-1, with TRBD1 matching 11 bases. There are 16 residues in the CDR3. Germline lookup yields CDR1 SGHDN and CDR2 FVKESK. V trimming: 1 base; J trimming: 4 bases; junction bases outside the gene matches: 5. The CDR3 loop is CASSQAGTGGSTEAFF. CDR3 sequence (DNA): TGTGCCAGCAGCCAAGCCGGGACAGGGGGTAGCACTGAAGCTTTCTTT.

The chain links TRBV11-3 to TRBJ2-7; a weak D match, TRBD2 (6 bases). Germline V gene lookup returns CDR1 SGHNT and CDR2 YENEEA. CDR3 length: 14 residues. With 4 bases removed from V and 5 bases from J, the gap between germline ends came to 15 bases. The CDR3 is CASSYGGSWNEQYF. The CDR3 region has the DNA TGTGCCAGCAGCTATGGGGGGAGCTGGAACGAGCAGTACTTC.

CDR3 DNA: TGTGCCAGCAGTCAAGTCCAGGGTGAAGGCTACACCTTC. Translating it yields CASSQVQGEGYTF. The chain couples TRBV7-9 to TRBJ1-2; D may be TRBD1 (5 bases). V was shortened by 6 bases and J by 8 bases, with 16 bases between the two germline ends. Germline V gene sequence: CDR1 SEHNR, CDR2 FQNEAQ (reference sequence). The CDR3 runs 13 residues.

The chain is built from TRBV6-5 and TRBJ1-1; D is ambiguous. Germline CDR1 is MNHEY and CDR2 is SVGAGI. The CDR3 extends over 16 amino acids. V lost 2 bases and J 5 bases, leaving 18 bases between the germline ends. CDR3 loop: CASSYGSGRAGTEAFF. CDR3 nucleotide sequence: TGTGCCAGCAGTTACGGTTCCGGGCGGGCGGGAACTGAAGCTTTCTTT.

The chain uses TRBV19 and TRBJ1-3; tentatively, D is TRBD1 (5 bases). This CDR3 is 15 amino acids long. V lost 2 bases and J lost 0, with 8 bases in between. Germline CDR1 is LNHDA and CDR2 is SQIVND (reference sequence). The CDR3 region has the DNA TGTGCCAGTAGTATACAGGGCGGCTCTGGAAACACCATATATTTT. Its translation is CASSIQGGSGNTIYF. Based on the CDR3 plus reference TRBV19 and TRBJ1-3, the full variable domain is DGGITQSPKYLFRKEGQNVTLSCEQNLNHDAMYWYRQDPGQGLRLIYYSQIVNDFQKGDIAEGYSVSREKKESFPLTVTSAQKNPTAFYLCASSIQGGSGNTIYFGEGSWLTVV.

CDR3 nucleotides: TGTGCCACCAGCAGAGAGCGCGGGAGGGTTTACAATGAGCAGTTCTTC. Its protein is CATSRERGRVYNEQFF. This chain links TRBV15 with TRBJ2-1, with 9 bases that match TRBD2. This CDR3 contains 16 residues. V lost 0 bases, J lost 4 bases, and 4 bases stayed unmatched. CDR1 and CDR2 from the germline V gene are LNHNV and YYDKDF (reference sequence).

CDR3 nucleotides: TGTGCCAGCAGCTTGGACAGATTATACGAGCAGTACTTC. Amino acid sequence: CASSLDRLYEQYF. The rearrangement links TRBV5-4 to TRBJ2-7; D remains unclear. The CDR3 is 13 residues long. Trimming pared 0 bases from V and 4 bases from J, leaving 8 bases between. Germline CDR1 SGHNT, CDR2 YYREEE (reference sequence).

The CDR3 nucleotides are TGTGCCAGCAGCGAGGACGGACTGGTCTACAATGAGCAGTTCTTC. Amino acids: CASSEDGLVYNEQFF. The chain uses TRBV7-2 and TRBJ2-1; D might be TRBD2 (5 bases). Trimming stripped 5 bases from V and 3 bases from J, with 14 bases between. The CDR3 is 15 amino acids. The germline V gene has CDR1 SGHTA and CDR2 FQGNSA.

The chain combines TRBV11-2 with TRBJ1-2; maybe TRBD1 (6 bases). The CDR3 has 13 amino acids. The germline CDR1 and CDR2 sequences are SGHAT and FQNNGV. The V end lost 3 bases, the J end lost 4 bases, and 9 bases lay between the germline ends. The CDR3 nucleotides read TGTGCCAGCAGCTTGGGGGCGGGCTATGGCTACACCTTC. It codes for CASSLGAGYGYTF.

V is TRBV7-8 and J is TRBJ2-1, with D unresolved. Looked up from germline, CDR1 is SGHVS and CDR2 is FQNEAQ. V lost 8 bases, J lost 5 bases, and 10 bases lay in between. The CDR3 has 12 residues. The CDR3 DNA is TGTGCCAGCGGCCCCCACCACAATGAGCAGTTCTTC. It translates to CASGPHHNEQFF.

The genes are TRBV29-1 and TRBJ1-3, with D possibly matching TRBD1 (5 bases). V lost 0 bases to trimming and J lost 4 bases, with 13 bases between them. The CDR3 has 15 residues. Germline V gives CDR1 SQVTM, CDR2 ANQGSEA. The CDR3 coding sequence is TGCAGCGTTGAAGACAGGGCTTTCTCAGGAAACACCATATATTTT. Protein product: CSVEDRAFSGNTIYF.

The V gene is TRBV4-1, the J gene TRBJ2-5, with 7 bases that match TRBD2. CDR3 length: 21 residues. Per germline, CDR1 MGHRA and CDR2 YSYEKL. The trim removed 2 bases at V and 0 bases at J, leaving 21 bases unmatched. The CDR3 sequence is CASSQPPALAETWGYQETQYF. As DNA, the CDR3 is TGCGCCAGCAGCCAACCCCCCGCTCTAGCGGAGACTTGGGGTTACCAAGAGACCCAGTACTTC.

V gene TRBV9 combines with J gene TRBJ2-5; 8 bases match TRBD2. The CDR3 has 16 residues. Germline CDR1 is SGDLS and CDR2 is YYNGEE. The trim removed 0 bases at V and 5 bases at J, leaving 9 bases unmatched. The CDR3 reads CASSVGRAGEGETQYF. The CDR3 region has the DNA TGTGCCAGCAGCGTAGGCCGAGCGGGGGAGGGTGAGACCCAGTACTTC.

This clone was seen a few times. This chain connects TRBV7-9 to TRBJ2-7, with no clear D. CDR3 size: 13 residues. V lost 5 bases, J lost 3 bases, and 11 bases lay in between. Per germline, CDR1 SEHNR and CDR2 FQNEAQ (reference sequence). The CDR3 is CASSQPLGYEQYF. CDR3 nucleotide sequence: TGTGCCAGCAGCCAGCCCCTAGGCTACGAGCAGTACTTC.

The CDR3 loop reads CASSETTSSYEQYF. In nucleotides, the CDR3 is TGTGCCAGCAGTGAAACGACTAGCTCCTACGAGCAGTACTTC. V and J are TRBV6-1 and TRBJ2-7; D possibly corresponds to TRBD2 (6 bases). CDR3 length: 14 residues. The V end lost 2 bases, the J end lost 0 bases, and 8 bases lay between the germline ends. Germline V gives CDR1 MNHNS, CDR2 SASEGT.

The gene calls are TRBV27 and TRBJ2-1; no firm D call. Trimming left V 4 bases short and J 8 bases short, with 15 bases between. CDR1 and CDR2 (germline): MNHEY, SMNVEV (reference sequence). This CDR3 has 14 amino acids. CDR3 region: CASSSSYRVDEQFF. CDR3 nucleotides: TGTGCCAGCAGTTCTAGTTATCGAGTGGATGAGCAGTTCTTC.

This chain links TRBV4-1 with TRBJ2-7; TRBD1 is a possible D gene (6 bases). CDR1 and CDR2 (germline): MGHRA, YSYEKL. The CDR3 extends over 15 amino acids. Trimming left V 0 bases short and J 3 bases short, with 12 bases between. For the CDR3, the DNA is TGCGCCAGCAGCCAAGATCTACGGACAGACTACGAGCAGTACTTC. It translates to CASSQDLRTDYEQYF.

The chain links TRBV10-2 to TRBJ1-2; D might be TRBD1 (5 bases). With 6 bases removed from V and 10 bases from J, the gap between germline ends came to 15 bases. Germline assignment: CDR1 WSHSY and CDR2 SAAADI. This CDR3 has 12 amino acids. The CDR3 sequence: CASSGGEGVYTF. CDR3 nucleotides: TGCGCCAGCAGCGGGGGAGAGGGTGTCTACACCTTC.

The V gene is TRBV19, the J gene TRBJ2-2; D is ambiguous. V lost 5 bases to trimming and J lost 3 bases, with 10 bases between them. Per the germline V gene, CDR1 is LNHDA and CDR2 is SQIVND (reference sequence). The CDR3 consists of 14 residues. The CDR3 spells CASSPPEDTGELFF. CDR3 in DNA: TGTGCCAGTAGTCCCCCTGAGGACACCGGGGAGCTGTTTTTT.